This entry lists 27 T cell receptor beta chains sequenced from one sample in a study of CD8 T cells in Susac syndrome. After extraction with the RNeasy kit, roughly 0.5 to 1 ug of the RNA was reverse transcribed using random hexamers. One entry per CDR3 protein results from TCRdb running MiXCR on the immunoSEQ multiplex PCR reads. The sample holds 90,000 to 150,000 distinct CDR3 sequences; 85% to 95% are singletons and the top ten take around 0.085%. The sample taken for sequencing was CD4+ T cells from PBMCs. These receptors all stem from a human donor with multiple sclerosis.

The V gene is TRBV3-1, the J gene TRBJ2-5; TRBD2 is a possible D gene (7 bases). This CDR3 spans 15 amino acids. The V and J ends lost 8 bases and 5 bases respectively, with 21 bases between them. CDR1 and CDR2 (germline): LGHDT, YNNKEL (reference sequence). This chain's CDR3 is CASGSRGAGQETQYF. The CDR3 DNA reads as TGTGCCAGCGGATCCCGGGGGGCCGGTCAGGAGACCCAGTACTTC.

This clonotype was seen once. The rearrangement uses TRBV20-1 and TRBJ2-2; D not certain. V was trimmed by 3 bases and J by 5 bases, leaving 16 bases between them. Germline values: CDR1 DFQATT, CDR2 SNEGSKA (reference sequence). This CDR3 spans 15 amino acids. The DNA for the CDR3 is TGCAGTGCTAGGGATGGAAGGGCCGGGACCGGGGAGCTGTTTTTT. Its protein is CSARDGRAGTGELFF.

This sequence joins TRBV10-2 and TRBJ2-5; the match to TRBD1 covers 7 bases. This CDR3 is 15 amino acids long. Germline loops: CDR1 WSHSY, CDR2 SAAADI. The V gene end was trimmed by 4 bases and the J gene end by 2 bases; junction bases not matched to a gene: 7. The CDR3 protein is CASSVRQGWQETQYF. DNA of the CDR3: TGCGCCAGCAGTGTCCGACAGGGTTGGCAAGAGACCCAGTACTTC.

CDR3 bases: TGCGCCAGCAGTGAGACGCGAAGGGGAAATGAGCAGTTCTTC. Translated, it gives CASSETRRGNEQFF. The rearrangement links TRBV10-1 to TRBJ2-1, with D possibly being TRBD1 (5 bases). The CDR3 covers 14 residues. Per germline, CDR1 WNHNN and CDR2 SYGVQD (reference sequence). V dropped 2 bases and J dropped 7 bases, with 12 bases sitting between them.

In DNA form, the CDR3 reads TGTGCCAGCAGCAGCGCCGGGATTCAAGAGACCCAGTACTTC. It specifies CASSSAGIQETQYF. V is TRBV5-4 and J is TRBJ2-5, with D possibly TRBD2 on 5 matching bases. The CDR3 extends over 14 amino acids. The V end was cut by 4 bases, the J end by 2 bases, with 12 bases between. CDR1 and CDR2 (germline): SGHNT, YYREEE (reference sequence).

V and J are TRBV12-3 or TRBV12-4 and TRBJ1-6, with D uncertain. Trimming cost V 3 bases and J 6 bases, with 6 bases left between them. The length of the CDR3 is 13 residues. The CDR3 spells CASSFTVNSPLHF. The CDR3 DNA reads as TGTGCCAGCAGTTTTACGGTTAATTCACCCCTCCACTTT.

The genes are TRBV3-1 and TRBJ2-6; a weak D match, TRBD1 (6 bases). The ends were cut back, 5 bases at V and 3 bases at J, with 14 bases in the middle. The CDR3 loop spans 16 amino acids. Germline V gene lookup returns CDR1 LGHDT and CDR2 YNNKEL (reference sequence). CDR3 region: CASSWVVGGGANVLTF. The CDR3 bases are TGTGCCAGCAGCTGGGTGGTAGGGGGTGGGGCCAACGTCCTGACTTTC.

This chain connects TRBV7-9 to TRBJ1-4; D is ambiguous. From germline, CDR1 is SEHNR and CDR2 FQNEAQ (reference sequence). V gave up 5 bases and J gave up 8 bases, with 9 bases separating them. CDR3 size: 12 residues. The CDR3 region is CASSRTKEKLFF. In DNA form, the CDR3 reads TGTGCCAGCAGCCGGACGAAAGAAAAACTGTTTTTT.

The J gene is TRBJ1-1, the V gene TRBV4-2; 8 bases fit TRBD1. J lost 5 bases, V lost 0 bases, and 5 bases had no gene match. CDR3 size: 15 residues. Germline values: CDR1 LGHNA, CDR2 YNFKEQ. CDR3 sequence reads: CASSQERTGWTEAFF. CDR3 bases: TGTGCCAGCAGCCAAGAGAGGACAGGGTGGACTGAAGCTTTCTTT.

CDR3 sequence reads: CSVHRNTEAFF. Here the CDR3 DNA reads TGCAGCGTTCACAGAAACACTGAAGCTTTCTTT. J is TRBJ1-1 and V is TRBV29-1; D uncertain. The V and J ends lost 5 bases and 2 bases respectively, with 6 bases between them. The germline V gene has CDR1 SQVTM and CDR2 ANQGSEA. The CDR3 covers 11 residues.

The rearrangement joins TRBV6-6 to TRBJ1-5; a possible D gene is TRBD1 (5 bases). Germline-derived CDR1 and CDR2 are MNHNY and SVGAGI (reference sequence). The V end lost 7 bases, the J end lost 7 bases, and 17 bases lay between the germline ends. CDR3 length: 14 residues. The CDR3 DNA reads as TGTGCCAGCACCCGCGGGCAGGGCGGGCAGCCCCAGCATTTT. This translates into CASTRGQGGQPQHF.

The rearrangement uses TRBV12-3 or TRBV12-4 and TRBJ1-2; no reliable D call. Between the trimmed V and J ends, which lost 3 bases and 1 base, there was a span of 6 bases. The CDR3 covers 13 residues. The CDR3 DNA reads TGTGCCAGCAGTTTTGACAATAACTATGGCTACACCTTC. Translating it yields CASSFDNNYGYTF.

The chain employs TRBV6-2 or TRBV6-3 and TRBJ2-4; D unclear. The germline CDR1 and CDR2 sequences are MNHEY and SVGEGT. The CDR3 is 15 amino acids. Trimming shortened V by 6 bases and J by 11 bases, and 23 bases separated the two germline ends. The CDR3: CASSPRSSLIGVQYF. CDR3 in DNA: TGTGCCAGCAGCCCGAGGTCCTCCCTAATTGGCGTTCAGTACTTC.

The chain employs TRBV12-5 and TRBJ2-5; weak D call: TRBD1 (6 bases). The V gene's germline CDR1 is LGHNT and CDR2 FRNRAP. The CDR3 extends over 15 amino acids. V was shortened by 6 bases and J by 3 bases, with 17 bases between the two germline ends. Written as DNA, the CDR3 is TGTGCTAGTGGAGAAGGACAGCGATTAGAAGAGACCCAGTACTTC. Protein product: CASGEGQRLEETQYF.

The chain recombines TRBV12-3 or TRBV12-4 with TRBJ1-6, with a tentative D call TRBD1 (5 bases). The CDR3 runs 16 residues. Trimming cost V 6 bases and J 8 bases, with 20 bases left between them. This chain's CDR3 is CASSPGLGTGYSPLHF. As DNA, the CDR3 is TGTGCCAGCAGCCCCGGCTTGGGGACCGGATATTCACCCCTCCACTTT.

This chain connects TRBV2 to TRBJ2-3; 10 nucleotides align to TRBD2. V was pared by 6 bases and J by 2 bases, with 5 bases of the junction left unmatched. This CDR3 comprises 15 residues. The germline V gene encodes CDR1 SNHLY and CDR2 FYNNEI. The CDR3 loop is CASRLAGHYTDTQYF. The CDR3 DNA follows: TGTGCCAGCAGACTAGCGGGACACTACACAGATACGCAGTATTTT.

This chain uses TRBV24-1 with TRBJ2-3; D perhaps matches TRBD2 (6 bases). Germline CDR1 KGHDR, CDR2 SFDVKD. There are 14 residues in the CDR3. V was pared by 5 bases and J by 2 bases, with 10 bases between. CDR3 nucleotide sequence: TGTGCCACCAGTGTACCGGGAGACACAGATACGCAGTATTTT. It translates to CATSVPGDTDTQYF.

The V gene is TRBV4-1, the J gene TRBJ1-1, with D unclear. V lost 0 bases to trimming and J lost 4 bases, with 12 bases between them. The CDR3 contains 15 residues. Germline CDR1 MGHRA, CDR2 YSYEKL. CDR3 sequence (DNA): TGCGCCAGCAGCCAAGATCTCCTCGGAGGCACTGAAGCTTTCTTT. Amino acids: CASSQDLLGGTEAFF.

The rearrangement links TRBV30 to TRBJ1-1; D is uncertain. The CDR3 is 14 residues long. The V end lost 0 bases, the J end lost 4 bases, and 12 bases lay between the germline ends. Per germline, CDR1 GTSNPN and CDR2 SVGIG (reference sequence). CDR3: CAWSVSLSATEAFF. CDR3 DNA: TGTGCCTGGAGTGTTAGTCTCAGTGCCACTGAAGCTTTCTTT. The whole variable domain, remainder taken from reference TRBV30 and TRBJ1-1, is SQTIHQWPATLVQPVGSPLSLECTVEGTSNPNLYWYRQAAGRGLQLLFYSVGIGQISSEVPQNLSASRPQDRQFILSSKKLLLSDSGFYLCAWSVSLSATEAFFGQGTRLTVV.

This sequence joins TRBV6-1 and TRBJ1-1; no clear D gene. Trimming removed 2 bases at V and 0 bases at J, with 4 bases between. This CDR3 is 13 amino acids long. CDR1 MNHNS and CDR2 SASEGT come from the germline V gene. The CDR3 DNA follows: TGTGCCAGCAGTGAACAGCTGAACACTGAAGCTTTCTTT. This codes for CASSEQLNTEAFF.

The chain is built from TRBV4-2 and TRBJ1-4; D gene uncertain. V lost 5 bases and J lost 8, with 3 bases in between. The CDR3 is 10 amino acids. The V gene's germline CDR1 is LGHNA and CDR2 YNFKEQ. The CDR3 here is CASSGEKLFF. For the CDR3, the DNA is TGTGCCAGCAGCGGCGAAAAACTGTTTTTT.

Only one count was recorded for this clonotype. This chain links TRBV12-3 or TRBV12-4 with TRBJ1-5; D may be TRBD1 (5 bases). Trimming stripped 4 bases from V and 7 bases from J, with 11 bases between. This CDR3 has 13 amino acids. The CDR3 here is CASSSQGRQPQHF. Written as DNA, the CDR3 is TGTGCCAGCAGTTCCCAGGGCCGGCAGCCCCAGCATTTT.

The CDR3 nucleotides read TGTGCCAGCAGCATTGGAAGACGGGAGCTGTTTTTT. Its protein is CASSIGRRELFF. The J gene is TRBJ2-2, the V gene TRBV21-1. TRBV21-1 is assigned pseudogene status. The CDR3 consists of 12 residues.

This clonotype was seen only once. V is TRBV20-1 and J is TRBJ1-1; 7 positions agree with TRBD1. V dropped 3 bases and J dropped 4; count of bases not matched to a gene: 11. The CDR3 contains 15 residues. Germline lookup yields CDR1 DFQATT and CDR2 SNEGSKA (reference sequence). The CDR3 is CSASESTGLSTEAFF. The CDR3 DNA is TGCAGTGCTAGCGAATCGACAGGGCTGAGCACTGAAGCTTTCTTT.

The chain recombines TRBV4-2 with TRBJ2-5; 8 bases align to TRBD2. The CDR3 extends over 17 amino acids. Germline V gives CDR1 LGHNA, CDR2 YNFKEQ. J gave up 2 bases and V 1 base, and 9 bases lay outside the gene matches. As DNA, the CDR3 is TGTGCCAGCAGCCAAGTCGATTTAGCGGGGATACAAGAGACCCAGTACTTC. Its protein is CASSQVDLAGIQETQYF.

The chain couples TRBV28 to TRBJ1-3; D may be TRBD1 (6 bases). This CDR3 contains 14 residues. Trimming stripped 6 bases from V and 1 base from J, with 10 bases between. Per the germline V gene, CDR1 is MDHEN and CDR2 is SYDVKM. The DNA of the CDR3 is TGTGCCAGCAGGCCAGGACAGTCTGGAAACACCATATATTTT. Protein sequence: CASRPGQSGNTIYF.

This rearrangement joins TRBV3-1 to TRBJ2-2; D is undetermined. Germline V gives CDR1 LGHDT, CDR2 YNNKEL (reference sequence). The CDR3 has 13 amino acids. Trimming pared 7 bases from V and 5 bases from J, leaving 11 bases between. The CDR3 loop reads CASNSARTGELFF. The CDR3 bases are TGTGCCAGCAACTCCGCACGGACCGGGGAGCTGTTTTTT.